Here is one T cell receptor (delta chain) with its context. No antigen is known for it. This entry comes from a study of Vδ1+ human thymocytes. Overall study findings and caveats: Unlike peripheral blood Vdelta1+ controls, thymic delta-chain sequences included 20% to 25% Vdelta2 and few Vdelta3. Thymic TRG and TRD repertoires appeared highly polyclonal, with Gaussian CDR3 length distributions.

CDR3 length: 22 residues. Deletions cut 2 bases from V and 0 bases from J, with 31 bases between. CDR1 TSWWSYY and CDR2 QGS come from the germline V gene. Extracted RNA was reverse transcribed into cDNA. Multiplex PCR used pooled V-gene forward primers and a constant-region reverse primer to amplify CDR3s. TCRdb re-identified clones in the multiplex PCR reads via CATT. The table lists over 45,000 delta-chain clones, about 15% of them singletons. This TCR was recovered from a girl less than two years old who had congenital heart surgery. Source material: Vdelta1+ gamma-delta thymocytes from the thymus. The sample's subset: FACS-sorted CD3+ TCRalphabeta- TCRVdelta1+ TCRVdelta2- thymocytes. The rearrangement joins TRDV1 to TRDJ1; a weak D match, TRDD2 (8 bases). CDR3 sequence reads: CALGEGKGFLRSSGIYTDKLIF. Here the CDR3 DNA reads TGTGCTCTTGGGGAAGGTAAGGGCTTCCTACGGTCATCGGGGATATACACCGATAAACTCATCTTT.